This TCR beta chain was found in a study of beta chain features in type 1 diabetes. Turning to the study itself: Patient and healthy donor groups were alike in age, gender and cell yields.

J lost 1 base, V lost 10 bases, and 6 bases had no gene match. Germline V gene data show CDR1 as MNHNY and CDR2 as SVGAGI (reference sequence). The CDR3 is made up of 14 amino acids. The investigators reverse transcribed all of the isolated RNA, so they sequenced expressed TCRB transcripts. Generated by immunoSEQ multiplex PCR, the TCRdb table keeps only in-frame clones and is missing some. The sample records 970,000 or so clones, 15% to 20% being singletons. Sequenced sample: naive CD4+ T cells from blood. The receptor comes from a woman between 18 and 29 years old in good health. The V gene is TRBV6-6, the J gene TRBJ2-2; 7 bases align to TRBD2. The CDR3 sequence: CAIREGGNTGELFF. For the CDR3, the DNA is TGTGCCATCAGGGAGGGAGGGAACACCGGGGAGCTGTTTTTT.